These 26 T cell receptor beta chains came from one sample sequenced in a study of cytomegalovirus exposure and HLA in healthy donors. Here immunoSEQ multiplex PCR was the method, and the copy in TCRdb shows in-frame clones only, minus some. This sample yields tens of thousands of clones, of which around 82% are seen a single time; around an eighth belongs to the top ten. Source material: PBMCs. These receptors were taken from a woman younger than 35 in good health and CMV-seropositive.

The chain links TRBV7-9 to TRBJ2-3; D ambiguous. Germline CDR1 reads SEHNR; CDR2 reads FQNEAQ (reference sequence). Trimming pared 5 bases from V and 8 bases from J, leaving 11 bases between. This CDR3 has 12 amino acids. CDR3 protein: CASSLTRSTQYF. DNA for the CDR3: TGTGCCAGCAGCCTGACACGATCTACGCAGTATTTT.

This sequence joins TRBV9 and TRBJ1-2; 8 bases agree with TRBD1. The J segment lost 4 bases and the V segment lost 3 bases, leaving 5 bases of the junction unmatched. The CDR3 contains 14 residues. Germline CDR1 is SGDLS and CDR2 is YYNGEE. CDR3 nucleotide sequence: TGTGCCAGCAGCGACCGACAGGGGCGCTATGGCTACACCTTC. Translating gives CASSDRQGRYGYTF.

V and J are TRBV18 and TRBJ2-1; TRBD2 matches 9 bases. Germline CDR1 is KGHSH and CDR2 is LQKENI. The CDR3 length is 15 residues. V gave up 4 bases and J gave up 9 bases; unmatched junction bases: 10. This CDR3 reads CASSLELAGSVEQFF. CDR3 sequence (DNA): TGTGCCAGCTCACTGGAGCTAGCGGGGTCTGTTGAGCAGTTCTTC.

The chain links TRBV28 to TRBJ2-5, with D possibly being TRBD1 (5 bases). The germline V gene encodes CDR1 MDHEN and CDR2 SYDVKM. The CDR3 extends over 12 amino acids. The CDR3 coding sequence is TGTGGGACATGGCCCAATGGGGAGACCCAGTACTTC. This gives the protein CGTWPNGETQYF.

The chain couples TRBV5-6 to TRBJ1-2; a weak D match, TRBD1 (6 bases). V lost 5 bases and J lost 4, with 18 bases in between. This CDR3 region has 15 residues. The germline V gene has CDR1 SGHDT and CDR2 YYEEEE. CDR3 in amino acids: CASSYNRVISYGYTF. Here the CDR3 DNA reads TGTGCCAGCAGTTATAACAGGGTAATTTCCTATGGCTACACCTTC.

The chain carries TRBV19 and TRBJ2-7; D unclear. Trimming cost V 6 bases and J 3 bases, with 12 bases left between them. This CDR3 is 13 amino acids long. Germline V gives CDR1 LNHDA, CDR2 SQIVND (reference sequence). The CDR3 nucleotides are TGTGCCAGTAGCCGAGAGGCGCGCTACGAGCAGTACTTC. Its translation: CASSREARYEQYF. Looking up the rest from reference TRBV19 and TRBJ2-7 gives the full variable domain: DGGITQSPKYLFRKEGQNVTLSCEQNLNHDAMYWYRQDPGQGLRLIYYSQIVNDFQKGDIAEGYSVSREKKESFPLTVTSAQKNPTAFYLCASSREARYEQYFGPGTRLTVT.

The chain uses TRBV6-6 and TRBJ2-7, with 9 nucleotides matching TRBD1. V shed 4 bases, J shed 2 bases, and the junction held 9 bases outside the gene matches. The germline V gene has CDR1 MNHNY and CDR2 SVGAGI (reference sequence). The length of the CDR3 is 16 residues. The DNA for the CDR3 is TGTGCCAGCAGTTCAATCGGACAGGGGCCAACCTACGAGCAGTACTTC. Translated: CASSSIGQGPTYEQYF.

The chain couples TRBV6-6 to TRBJ2-3; 11 bases are a match to TRBD2. V lost 2 bases to trimming and J lost 4 bases; unmatched junction nucleotides: 5. Germline values: CDR1 MNHNY, CDR2 SVGAGI (reference sequence). The CDR3 has 16 residues. In DNA form, the CDR3 reads TGTGCCAGCAGTTACCAGACTAGCGGGGCGCCAGATACGCAGTATTTT. This sequence encodes CASSYQTSGAPDTQYF.

This CDR3 is CASSFTGYEQYF. The CDR3 coding sequence is TGCGCCAGCAGCTTCACAGGCTACGAGCAGTACTTC. This chain joins TRBV5-1 and TRBJ2-7; D may be TRBD1 (5 bases). Germline V CDR1 and CDR2: SGHRS, YFSETQ. V shed 2 bases and J shed 3 bases, with 6 bases lying between them. CDR3 length: 12 amino acids.

The rearrangement joins TRBV6-1 to TRBJ2-1; 8 bases line up with TRBD1. The CDR3 is 20 residues long. The V gene's germline CDR1 is MNHNS and CDR2 SASEGT. J was trimmed by 0 bases and V by 0 bases; bases with no gene match: 13. CDR3 loop: CASSEARGQAGTSSYNEQFF. The CDR3 region has the DNA TGTGCCAGCAGTGAAGCGCGGGGACAGGCCGGAACGAGCTCCTACAATGAGCAGTTCTTC.

The chain carries TRBV9 and TRBJ2-5; D might be TRBD1 (5 bases). V gave up 2 bases and J gave up 8 bases, with 16 bases separating them. The CDR3 has 14 amino acids. Per germline, CDR1 SGDLS and CDR2 YYNGEE. The DNA for the CDR3 is TGTGCCAGCAGCGTGTGGGGCACCCAGAGTACCCAGTACTTC. Encoded protein: CASSVWGTQSTQYF.

CDR3 sequence (DNA): TGTGCCAGTACTTACTTTCCGAACACCGGGGAGCTGTTTTTT. Protein product: CASTYFPNTGELFF. The chain uses TRBV19 and TRBJ2-2, with D hard to call. The CDR3 consists of 14 residues. The V gene's germline CDR1 is LNHDA and CDR2 SQIVND (reference sequence). V lost 7 bases and J 0 bases, leaving 9 bases between the germline ends.

This clone was recorded only once. The rearrangement uses TRBV21-1 and TRBJ1-1. TRBV21-1 is a known pseudogene. CDR3 length: 12 residues. CDR3 in amino acids: CASRVGGTEAFF. CDR3 nucleotide sequence: TGTGCCAGCAGGGTCGGCGGCACTGAAGCTTTCTTT.

The V gene is TRBV30, the J gene TRBJ1-6, with 7 bases identical to TRBD1. Trimming cost V 4 bases and J 6 bases; bases outside gene matches: 9. This CDR3 has 15 amino acids. Germline values: CDR1 GTSNPN, CDR2 SVGIG (reference sequence). The CDR3 region is CAWTRGARANSPLHF. CDR3 in DNA: TGTGCCTGGACCAGGGGGGCCCGGGCTAATTCACCCCTCCACTTT. Full variable domain (remainder filled in from reference TRBV30 and TRBJ1-6): SQTIHQWPATLVQPVGSPLSLECTVEGTSNPNLYWYRQAAGRGLQLLFYSVGIGQISSEVPQNLSASRPQDRQFILSSKKLLLSDSGFYLCAWTRGARANSPLHFGNGTRLTVT.

The genes are TRBV4-2 and TRBJ2-1; weak D call: TRBD2 (7 bases). V gave up 1 base and J gave up 0 bases, with 16 bases separating them. Per germline, CDR1 LGHNA and CDR2 YNFKEQ. The CDR3 loop spans 18 amino acids. The CDR3 DNA sequence: TGTGCCAGCAGCCAAGCCGGGCGCGGGGGCCACTCCTACAATGAGCAGTTCTTC. It yields the protein CASSQAGRGGHSYNEQFF.

This clone occurred once. The V and J genes are TRBV4-1 and TRBJ2-3; 12 positions agree with TRBD2. V trimming: 4 bases; J trimming: 5 bases; junction bases outside the gene matches: 4. The CDR3 sequence is 15 residues long. CDR1 MGHRA and CDR2 YSYEKL come from the germline V gene. Here the CDR3 DNA reads TGCGCCAGCAGCCCTAGCGGGGGGGCAGGAGATACGCAGTATTTT. Protein product: CASSPSGGAGDTQYF.

The chain is built from TRBV5-6 and TRBJ1-6, with no clear D. The CDR3 extends over 16 amino acids. Germline V lookup: CDR1 SGHDT, CDR2 YYEEEE. The V end lost 0 bases, the J end lost 0 bases, and 7 bases lay between the germline ends. This CDR3 reads CASSLAGSSYNSPLHF. The CDR3 coding sequence is TGTGCCAGCAGCTTGGCTGGGAGCTCCTATAATTCACCCCTCCACTTT.

The chain has TRBV4-3 and TRBJ1-5; 11 nucleotides align to TRBD1. J lost 3 bases, V lost 4 bases, and 2 bases had no gene match. The CDR3 spans 15 residues. From germline, CDR1 is LGHNA and CDR2 YSLEER. The CDR3 bases are TGCGCCAGCAGCCCGGACAGGGGGCCCAATCAGCCCCAGCATTTT. Translating gives CASSPDRGPNQPQHF.

The rearrangement uses TRBV7-2 and TRBJ2-2; 7 bases map to TRBD2. V lost 5 bases to trimming and J lost 4 bases; unmatched junction nucleotides: 10. Germline-derived CDR1 and CDR2 are SGHTA and FQGNSA. The CDR3 is 16 amino acids. The CDR3 here is CASSRLARPITGELFF. The CDR3 nucleotides read TGTGCCAGCAGCCGACTAGCCCGACCCATCACCGGGGAGCTGTTTTTT. The full variable domain, with the rest looked up from reference TRBV7-2 and TRBJ2-2, is GAGVSQSPSNKVTEKGKDVELRCDPISGHTALYWYRQSLGQGLEFLIYFQGNSAPDKSGLPSDRFSAERTGGSVSTLTIQRTQQEDSAVYLCASSRLARPITGELFFGEGSRLTVL.

Here the CDR3 DNA reads TGTGCCAGCAGTACACAGGGTGTGTATCAGCCCCAGCATTTT. It specifies CASSTQGVYQPQHF. The chain joins TRBV28 to TRBJ1-5; perhaps TRBD1 as D (6 bases). V gave up 5 bases and J gave up 5 bases, with 13 bases separating them. Per the germline V gene, CDR1 is MDHEN and CDR2 is SYDVKM. This CDR3 comprises 14 residues.

The chain uses TRBV19 and TRBJ1-5; possibly TRBD1 for D (5 bases). The CDR3 covers 14 residues. The V end was cut by 5 bases, the J end by 4 bases, with 12 bases between. Germline V lookup: CDR1 LNHDA, CDR2 SQIVND (reference sequence). CDR3 residues: CASSGQGGNQPQHF. CDR3 DNA sequence: TGTGCCAGTAGTGGGCAGGGTGGGAATCAGCCCCAGCATTTT.

This sequence joins TRBV7-3 and TRBJ1-1; D uncertain. The germline V gene encodes CDR1 SGHTA and CDR2 FQGTGA. This CDR3 is 13 amino acids long. V dropped 5 bases and J dropped 1 base, with 8 bases sitting between them. The chain's CDR3 is CASSQYKNTEAFF. The DNA for the CDR3 is TGTGCCAGCAGCCAATACAAGAACACTGAAGCTTTCTTT.

The chain combines TRBV27 with TRBJ2-7; D is unresolved. From germline, CDR1 is MNHEY and CDR2 SMNVEV (reference sequence). Deletions cut 5 bases from V and 6 bases from J, with 11 bases between. CDR3 size: 12 residues. CDR3 sequence reads: CASSPNRVEQYF. The CDR3 nucleotides read TGTGCCAGCAGTCCCAATCGGGTCGAGCAGTACTTC.

The gene calls are TRBV27 and TRBJ1-6; D remains unclear. The CDR3 runs to 16 residues. The germline CDR1 and CDR2 sequences are MNHEY and SMNVEV (reference sequence). Between the trimmed V and J ends, which lost 2 bases and 7 bases, there was a span of 15 bases. The CDR3 region is CASSLPRRTRNSPLHF. The CDR3 bases are TGTGCCAGCAGTTTACCCAGACGGACTAGGAATTCACCCCTCCACTTT.

The chain joins TRBV6-1 to TRBJ2-1, with no clear D. Trimming took off 7 bases at V and 3 bases at J, with 10 bases between the two ends. Germline CDR1 MNHNS, CDR2 SASEGT. The CDR3 has 13 residues. In DNA form, the CDR3 reads TGTGCCAGCACCGCTCCGGGCTACAATGAGCAGTTCTTC. This sequence encodes CASTAPGYNEQFF.

This chain uses TRBV25-1 with TRBJ1-4, with D hard to call. V was pared by 2 bases and J by 7 bases, with 11 bases between. The CDR3 covers 14 residues. CDR1 is MGHDK, CDR2 SYGVNS, per germline. The CDR3 coding sequence is TGTGCCAGCAGTGAAAACGGGAGCGGTGAAAAACTGTTTTTT. This gives the protein CASSENGSGEKLFF.